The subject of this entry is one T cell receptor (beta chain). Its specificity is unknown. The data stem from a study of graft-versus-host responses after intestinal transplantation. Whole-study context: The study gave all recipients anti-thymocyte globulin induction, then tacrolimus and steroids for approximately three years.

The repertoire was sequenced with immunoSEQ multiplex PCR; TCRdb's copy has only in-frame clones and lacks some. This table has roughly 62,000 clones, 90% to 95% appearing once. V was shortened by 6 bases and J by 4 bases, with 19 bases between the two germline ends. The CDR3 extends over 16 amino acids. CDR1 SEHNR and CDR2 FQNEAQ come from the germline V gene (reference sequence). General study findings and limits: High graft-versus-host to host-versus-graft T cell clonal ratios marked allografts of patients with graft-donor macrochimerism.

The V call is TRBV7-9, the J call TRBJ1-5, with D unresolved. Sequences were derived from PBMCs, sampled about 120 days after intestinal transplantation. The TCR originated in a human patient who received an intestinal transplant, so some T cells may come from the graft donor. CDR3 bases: TGTGCCAGCAGTTCGGGAAAGGTAGGACTAAATCAGCCCCAGCATTTT. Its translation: CASSSGKVGLNQPQHF.